The subject of this entry is one TCR beta chain. This specimen belongs to a study of T cells in Graves' hyperthyroidism and ophthalmopathy. The CDR3 sequence is 16 residues long. CDR1 and CDR2 (germline): LNHDA, SQIVND (reference sequence). Unmatched junction bases numbered 9, after V lost 2 bases and J lost 5 bases. What was amplified from RNA transcripts were TCR beta CDR3 regions. First-round RT-PCR targeting the TCR CDR3 was performed with the HTBI primer set. TCRdb analysed the multiplex PCR reads with MiXCR anew, one entry per CDR3 protein. The table lists about 290,000 distinct CDR3 sequences, approximately 19% of them singletons.

The chain links TRBV19 to TRBJ2-5, with 9 positions matching TRBD1. Sequences were obtained from blood. This sequence originates from a man aged 45-60 years with Graves' ophthalmopathy. The CDR3 reads CASSITGDREMETQYF. In DNA form, the CDR3 reads TGTGCCAGTAGTATAACCGGGGACAGGGAAATGGAGACCCAGTACTTC.